The rows below give T cell receptor beta chains drawn from one sample of a study of STAT5B mutations in CD4+ large granular lymphocyte leukemia. Sequenced by immunoSEQ multiplex PCR; TCRdb stores in-frame clones only, minus some. Among some 29,000 clones listed, around four fifths were seen once. The source material was CD4+ T cells from blood buffy coats. The receptors were sampled from a human donor in good health. Each CDR3 is given with its conserved first and last residue. The D gene is left open where the match is weak. A clone size is listed for some rows: how often the clone was seen (once, few, many), or a class if it is expanded.

CDR3	DNA	length	D	V	size	J
CASSLDSGPYEQYF	TGCGCCAGCAGCTTGGATAGCGGGCCCTACGAGCAGTACTTC	14	TRBD2	TRBV5-1	NA	TRBJ2-7
CASSVEASVSTDTQYF	TGTGCCAGCAGCGTAGAGGCTAGCGTAAGCACAGATACGCAGTATTTT	16	NA	TRBV9	NA	TRBJ2-3
CASSFDREVPAFF	TGTGCCAGCAGTTTCGACAGGGAGGTTCCGGCTTTCTTT	13	TRBD1	TRBV6-5	once	TRBJ1-1
CASSLLGGLAEKLFF	TGTGCCAGCAGCCTCCTAGGGGGTCTGGCTGAAAAACTGTTTTTT	15	NA	TRBV14	NA	TRBJ1-4
CASSYTGYQPQHF	TGTGCCAGCAGTTACACAGGGTATCAGCCCCAGCATTTT	13	NA	TRBV6-6	NA	TRBJ1-5
CASSLETGYYGYTF	TGTGCCAGCAGCTTAGAGACAGGGTACTATGGCTACACCTTC	14	TRBD1	TRBV11-2	NA	TRBJ1-2
CASSLAGNQPQHF	TGCGCCAGCAGCTTGGCGGGGAATCAGCCCCAGCATTTT	13	NA	TRBV5-1	NA	TRBJ1-5
CSASGLPSQFF	TGCAGTGCTTCCGGACTGCCAAGTCAGTTCTTC	11	NA	TRBV20-1	NA	TRBJ2-1
CASTPGLSSGNTIYF	TGTGCCAGCACCCCGGGCCTGAGCTCTGGAAACACCATATATTTT	15	NA	TRBV6-6	few	TRBJ1-3
CASSGGTPSTDTQYF	TGTGCCAGCAGTGGGGGGACACCTAGCACAGATACGCAGTATTTT	15	NA	TRBV6-1	NA	TRBJ2-3
CASSRDAGPGNTIYF	TGTGCCAGCAGCCGAGATGCAGGGCCTGGAAACACCATATATTTT	15	NA	TRBV11-2	NA	TRBJ1-3
CASSLGQAPLHF	TGTGCCAGCAGCTTAGGACAGGCACCCCTCCACTTT	12	NA	TRBV7-2	NA	TRBJ1-6
CASSQRIAGGSGETQYF	TGCGCCAGCAGCCAAAGAATAGCGGGGGGGTCTGGAGAGACCCAGTACTTC	17	TRBD2	TRBV4-1	NA	TRBJ2-5
CASSSTGGPYNEQFF	TGTGCCAGCAGCTCAACAGGGGGGCCCTACAATGAGCAGTTCTTC	15	TRBD1	TRBV5-6	NA	TRBJ2-1
CASSTDRVNTGELFF	TGTGCCAGCTCAACAGACAGGGTTAACACCGGGGAGCTGTTTTTT	15	TRBD1	TRBV18	NA	TRBJ2-2
CASSTLTGTGRETQYF	TGTGCCAGCAGCACCCTAACCGGGACAGGGAGGGAGACCCAGTACTTC	16	TRBD1	TRBV7-9	NA	TRBJ2-5
CASNCRHNPYNEQFF	TGTGCCAGCAACTGCCGACACAACCCCTACAATGAGCAGTTCTTC	15	NA	TRBV6-7	once	TRBJ2-1
CATSRDVGQGTSYEQYF	TGTGCCACCAGCAGAGATGTCGGACAGGGGACATCCTACGAGCAGTACTTC	17	TRBD1	TRBV15	NA	TRBJ2-7
CASRTAVSLAGGTDTQYF	TGTGCCAGCAGAACTGCGGTGTCGCTAGCGGGGGGCACAGATACGCAGTATTTT	18	TRBD2	TRBV6-4	few	TRBJ2-3
CASSLGQNPETQYF	TGCGCCAGCAGCTTGGGTCAAAATCCAGAGACCCAGTACTTC	14	NA	TRBV5-1	NA	TRBJ2-5
CASKWPDAGNTIYF	TGCGCCAGCAAATGGCCTGACGCTGGAAACACCATATATTTT	14	NA	TRBV10-1	few	TRBJ1-3
CASSGGLSTEAFF	TGTGCCAGCAGCGGAGGCCTTTCGACCGAAGCTTTCTTT	13	NA	TRBV5-5	NA	TRBJ1-1
CASSLTRGRTEAFF	TGTGCCAGCAGTCTAACTAGGGGGCGGACTGAAGCTTTCTTT	14	TRBD1	TRBV6-1	NA	TRBJ1-1
CASSPGEVNEQFF	TGTGCCAGTAGCCCGGGGGAAGTCAATGAGCAGTTCTTC	13	NA	TRBV19	few	TRBJ2-1
CGSRGRATEAFF	TGCGGGTCGAGGGGTAGGGCCACTGAAGCTTTCTTT	12	NA	TRBV7-8	NA	TRBJ1-1
CASSQQGSSYNSPLHF	TGTGCCAGTAGTCAGCAGGGGAGCTCCTATAATTCACCCCTCCACTTT	16	NA	TRBV19	NA	TRBJ1-6
CASSLSGPGYEQYF	TGTGCCAGCAGCTTAAGCGGCCCAGGGTACGAGCAGTACTTC	14	NA	TRBV11-2	once	TRBJ2-7
CASSLGGQTYNEQFF	TGCGCCAGCAGCTTGGGGGGACAGACCTACAATGAGCAGTTCTTC	15	TRBD1	TRBV5-1	NA	TRBJ2-1
CASSEKTGSNTGELFF	TGTGCCAGCAGCGAGAAGACAGGGAGTAACACCGGGGAGCTGTTTTTT	16	TRBD1	TRBV7-2	NA	TRBJ2-2
CASSPEGPNNSPLHF	TGTGCCAGCAGCCCAGAGGGTCCAAATAATTCACCCCTCCACTTT	15	NA	TRBV7-2	NA	TRBJ1-6
CASSSVVPRGSTDTQYF	TGCGCCAGCAGCTCGGTCGTTCCGCGGGGAAGCACAGATACGCAGTATTTT	17	NA	TRBV5-1	NA	TRBJ2-3
CASSPGSQGGGNTEAFF	TGTGCCAGCAGCCCTGGCAGTCAGGGAGGGGGGAACACTGAAGCTTTCTTT	17	NA	TRBV7-9	NA	TRBJ1-1
CASSMIGKDTEAFF	TGTGCCAGTAGTATGATAGGGAAGGACACTGAAGCTTTCTTT	14	NA	TRBV19	NA	TRBJ1-1
CASSEVSGRVTGELFF	TGTGCCAGCAGTGAGGTCAGCGGCCGAGTCACCGGGGAGCTGTTTTTT	16	NA	TRBV2	few	TRBJ2-2
CASSPGLGNTYEQYF	TGTGCTAGCAGCCCTGGACTAGGGAATACCTACGAGCAGTACTTC	15	TRBD2	TRBV7-7	NA	TRBJ2-7
CASSLAGSTYEQYF	TGTGCCAGCAGCTTAGCCGGCAGTACCTACGAGCAGTACTTC	14	NA	TRBV11-2	NA	TRBJ2-7
CASSSGTGGGTGELFF	TGTGCCAGCAGCAGTGGGACAGGGGGCGGTACCGGGGAGCTGTTTTTT	16	TRBD1	TRBV11-3	few	TRBJ2-2
CASSLRQQGLSGELFF	TGTGCCAGCAGCTTGCGCCAACAGGGTTTGTCCGGGGAGCTGTTTTTT	16	NA	TRBV5-6	few	TRBJ2-2
CASSVGRLFGNTIYF	TGTGCCAGCAGTGTTGGACGTCTCTTTGGAAACACCATATATTTT	15	NA	TRBV6-1	NA	TRBJ1-3
CASNPYRANYGYTF	TGTGCCAGCAACCCGTACAGGGCTAACTATGGCTACACCTTC	14	NA	TRBV28	few	TRBJ1-2
CASSLAPGNYEQYF	TGCGCCAGCAGCTTGGCCCCAGGGAACTACGAGCAGTACTTC	14	NA	TRBV5-1	NA	TRBJ2-7
CASTGRGRIHTDTQYF	TGTGCCAGCACCGGGCGGGGCAGGATACACACAGATACGCAGTATTTT	16	NA	TRBV5-8	NA	TRBJ2-3
CASSEARPRGDSEQYF	TGTGCCAGCAGTGAAGCGCGTCCCCGGGGTGACTCCGAGCAGTACTTC	16	NA	TRBV6-1	NA	TRBJ2-7
CASSGDIRELFF	TGCGCCAGCAGTGGGGATATTCGGGAGCTGTTTTTT	12	NA	TRBV10-1	NA	TRBJ2-2
CASSPGTGRNEQYF	TGTGCCAGCAGCCCGGGGACAGGCCGAAACGAGCAGTACTTC	14	TRBD1	TRBV5-5	NA	TRBJ2-7
CASSSGQGPPYAETQYF	TGTGCCAGCAGCTCGGGACAGGGGCCCCCATACGCTGAGACCCAGTACTTC	17	TRBD1	TRBV7-9	NA	TRBJ2-5
CASSQTGTSKSGNTIYF	TGTGCCAGCTCACAAACTGGGACAAGCAAGAGTGGAAACACCATATATTTT	17	NA	TRBV18	NA	TRBJ1-3
CASSYQHGNTEAFF	TGTGCCAGCAGTTACCAACATGGGAACACTGAAGCTTTCTTT	14	NA	TRBV6-5	NA	TRBJ1-1
CASSSRTGEETQYF	TGCGCCAGCAGCTCCCGGACAGGGGAAGAGACCCAGTACTTC	14	TRBD1	TRBV5-1	NA	TRBJ2-5
CASSYGTSRGTYEQYF	TGTGCCAGCAGTTACGGGACTAGCCGCGGTACTTACGAGCAGTACTTC	16	TRBD2	TRBV6-6	NA	TRBJ2-7
CASSLAHGLVTNYGYTF	TGTGCCAGCAGCTTAGCACATGGGTTAGTCACTAACTATGGCTACACCTTC	17	NA	TRBV7-2	NA	TRBJ1-2
CASSLRPTAGSNQPQHF	TGTGCCAGCAGCTTGCGGCCGACCGCTGGGAGCAATCAGCCCCAGCATTTT	17	NA	TRBV5-6	NA	TRBJ1-5
CSALTSAVSIEQFF	TGCAGCGCCCTCACTAGCGCGGTCAGTATTGAGCAGTTCTTC	14	TRBD2	TRBV29-1	NA	TRBJ2-1
CASSKSVNYGYTF	TGTGCCAGTAGTAAGAGTGTCAACTATGGCTACACCTTC	13	NA	TRBV19	few	TRBJ1-2
CASSLDVLTTDTQYF	TGCGCCAGCAGCTTGGATGTACTAACCACAGATACGCAGTATTTT	15	NA	TRBV5-1	once	TRBJ2-3